The 20 T cell receptor beta chains given below trace back to one sample, sequenced in a study of T cell changes during pregnancy in multiple sclerosis. Libraries were prepared by immunoSEQ multiplex PCR; TCRdb keeps only in-frame clonotypes and omits some of them. In the table there are about 87,000 clones, 90% to 95% of which are singletons. Sequences were derived from peripheral blood, sampled in the third trimester of pregnancy. The receptors were sampled from a female donor in good health, enrolled as a control in a pregnancy study.

This chain links TRBV5-1 with TRBJ2-5; tentatively, D is TRBD2 (5 bases). From germline, CDR1 is SGHRS and CDR2 YFSETQ. V dropped 0 bases and J dropped 0 bases, with 12 bases sitting between them. This CDR3 contains 16 residues. CDR3 protein: CASSLDGSAYQETQYF. The CDR3 DNA reads TGCGCCAGCAGCTTGGACGGTAGCGCGTACCAAGAGACCCAGTACTTC.

This rearrangement joins TRBV28 to TRBJ1-1; TRBD1 matches at 7 bases. The CDR3 has 14 amino acids. J gave up 2 bases and V 5 bases, and 5 bases lay outside the gene matches. Germline V gives CDR1 MDHEN, CDR2 SYDVKM. CDR3 coding DNA: TGTGCCAGCAGTGCGGGACAGACTAACACTGAAGCTTTCTTT. It encodes CASSAGQTNTEAFF.

The rearrangement joins TRBV19 to TRBJ1-1; D is perhaps TRBD1 (5 bases). The CDR3 consists of 15 residues. V gave up 2 bases and J gave up 4 bases, with 14 bases separating them. Germline V lookup: CDR1 LNHDA, CDR2 SQIVND (reference sequence). As DNA, the CDR3 is TGTGCCAGTAGTATACCCGCCAGGGTCCGCACTGAAGCTTTCTTT. This sequence encodes CASSIPARVRTEAFF.

V gene TRBV6-6 combines with J gene TRBJ2-5; TRBD1 matches 8 bases. There are 14 residues in the CDR3. Trimming at V came to 6 bases and at J to 6 bases, leaving 9 bases not matched to a gene. Germline V CDR1 and CDR2: MNHNY, SVGAGI (reference sequence). The DNA of the CDR3 is TGTGCCAGCAGGGACAGGGTGATGATACAGACCCAGTACTTC. This translates into CASRDRVMIQTQYF.

The rearrangement links TRBV9 to TRBJ1-2, with D tentatively TRBD1 (6 bases). Germline assignment: CDR1 SGDLS and CDR2 YYNGEE. This CDR3 is 15 amino acids long. The V end lost 4 bases, the J end lost 7 bases, and 20 bases lay between the germline ends. CDR3 nucleotides: TGTGCCAGCAGCCCCAAAGGGGGGGGGAGCGGTGGCTACACCTTC. Its protein product is CASSPKGGGSGGYTF.

The chain joins TRBV5-6 to TRBJ2-1; TRBD2 matches 7 bases. The CDR3 has 14 residues. CDR1 and CDR2 from the germline V gene are SGHDT and YYEEEE. Trimming removed 10 bases from V and 2 bases from J; junction bases left unmatched: 9. DNA of the CDR3: TGTGCCGTCTCCAGAGGGAGGGCCTACAATGAGCAGTTCTTC. Translation: CAVSRGRAYNEQFF.

This sequence joins TRBV6-6 and TRBJ2-2, with D possibly being TRBD2 (6 bases). V lost 3 bases and J lost 8, with 13 bases in between. Germline V gene data show CDR1 as MNHNY and CDR2 as SVGAGI (reference sequence). This CDR3 contains 14 residues. The CDR3 loop is CASSYFRESGELFF. The CDR3 DNA sequence: TGTGCCAGCAGTTATTTCCGGGAGAGTGGGGAGCTGTTTTTT.

The CDR3 loop reads CASSLGQPKETQYF. The CDR3 DNA reads as TGTGCCAGCAGCTTGGGACAGCCTAAAGAGACCCAGTACTTC. The chain links TRBV5-8 to TRBJ2-5; tentative D call: TRBD1 (5 bases). Germline CDR1 SGHTS, CDR2 YDEGEE. The length of the CDR3 is 14 residues. Trimming removed 0 bases at V and 3 bases at J, with 9 bases between.

In its sample, this clone was seen once. CDR3 protein: CATHPAGHETQYF. The CDR3, as DNA: TGTGCCACCCACCCCGCAGGACACGAGACCCAGTACTTC. The rearrangement links TRBV15 to TRBJ2-5, with a weak D call TRBD1 (5 bases). The CDR3 is 13 amino acids. CDR1 is LNHNV, CDR2 YYDKDF, per germline (reference sequence). V lost 8 bases, J lost 5 bases, and 15 bases lay in between.

The CDR3 protein is CASSLSRGSYEQYF. As DNA, the CDR3 is TGCGCCAGCAGCTTGTCTCGGGGTTCCTACGAGCAGTACTTC. The V gene is TRBV5-1, the J gene TRBJ2-7, with D possibly matching TRBD2 (5 bases). Germline V CDR1 and CDR2: SGHRS, YFSETQ. The V and J ends lost 1 base and 1 base respectively, with 9 bases between them. The CDR3 is 14 amino acids.

The chain combines TRBV13 with TRBJ2-7, with TRBD2 matching over 10 bases. The V and J ends lost 4 bases and 2 bases, in that order; junction bases with no gene match: 8. This CDR3 has 16 residues. Germline-derived CDR1 and CDR2 are PRHDT and FYEKMQ (reference sequence). The CDR3 nucleotides are TGTGCCAGCAGCTGGTGGAGCGGGAGGGGGCCCTACGAGCAGTACTTC. Encoded protein: CASSWWSGRGPYEQYF.

The V gene is TRBV2, the J gene TRBJ1-1, with D hard to call. The V end lost 3 bases, the J end lost 1 base, and 9 bases lay between the germline ends. The CDR3 totals 14 residues. Germline V CDR1 and CDR2: SNHLY, FYNNEI. CDR3 region: CASSDRVKNTEAFF. CDR3 DNA sequence: TGTGCCAGCAGTGATCGGGTGAAGAACACTGAAGCTTTCTTT.

The CDR3 region has the DNA TGTGCCAGCAGCCAGGATTATGCAACTAATGAAAAACTGTTTTTT. This codes for CASSQDYATNEKLFF. The rearrangement joins TRBV5-4 to TRBJ1-4; D gene ambiguous. This CDR3 is 15 amino acids long. Germline V gene data show CDR1 as SGHNT and CDR2 as YYREEE (reference sequence). Trimming left V 4 bases short and J 0 bases short, with 10 bases between.

This sequence joins TRBV15 and TRBJ2-3; unclear D gene. Germline loops: CDR1 LNHNV, CDR2 YYDKDF (reference sequence). V was cut by 1 base and J by 3 bases, with 5 bases left in between. The CDR3 consists of 13 residues. The CDR3 protein is CATSRVQTDTQYF. In nucleotides, the CDR3 is TGTGCCACCAGCAGAGTTCAGACAGATACGCAGTATTTT.

The chain carries TRBV6-5 and TRBJ1-3, with 8 bases identical to TRBD1. Germline CDR1 reads MNHEY; CDR2 reads SVGAGI. The trim removed 5 bases at V and 0 bases at J, leaving 3 bases unmatched. This CDR3 is 15 amino acids long. The chain's CDR3 is CASSSTGGSGNTIYF. CDR3 nucleotides: TGTGCCAGCAGTAGCACAGGGGGCTCTGGAAACACCATATATTTT.

The chain has TRBV5-6 and TRBJ2-4; 15 bases are shared with TRBD2. Germline V gene data show CDR1 as SGHDT and CDR2 as YYEEEE. After removal of 4 bases from V and 2 bases from J, the junction contained 4 bases not matched to a gene. The CDR3 contains 17 residues. In DNA, the CDR3 is TGTGCCAGCAGCCTCGGACTAGCGGGAGGGACCAAAAACATTCAGTACTTC. Its protein is CASSLGLAGGTKNIQYF.

The V gene is TRBV11-1, the J gene TRBJ2-2; possibly TRBD2 for D (5 bases). V dropped 3 bases and J dropped 0 bases, with 11 bases sitting between them. The CDR3 has 16 amino acids. Germline V gives CDR1 SGHAT, CDR2 FQDESV (reference sequence). The DNA of the CDR3 is TGTGCCAGCAGCTTCATGAGCGGTGCGAACACCGGGGAGCTGTTTTTT. Translation: CASSFMSGANTGELFF.

V gene TRBV27 combines with J gene TRBJ1-1; D unclear. The V and J ends lost 8 bases and 5 bases respectively, with 30 bases between them. Germline loops: CDR1 MNHEY, CDR2 SMNVEV (reference sequence). This CDR3 contains 18 residues. Here the CDR3 DNA reads TGTGCCAGCCTCCTAATAACCTCCCCCCATCACCTATTGACTGAAGCTTTCTTT. Translation gives CASLLITSPHHLLTEAFF.

The CDR3: CASRYLEAFF. CDR3 DNA sequence: TGTGCCAGCAGGTATCTGGAAGCTTTCTTT. The chain couples TRBV2 to TRBJ1-1; D is uncertain. The V gene lost 6 bases and the J gene lost 8 bases, with 7 bases spanning the gap. From germline, CDR1 is SNHLY and CDR2 FYNNEI. This CDR3 is built from 10 residues.

The chain is built from TRBV28 and TRBJ2-3; TRBD2 might be the D (6 bases). V lost 8 bases and J 4 bases, leaving 16 bases between the germline ends. CDR1 is MDHEN and CDR2 is SYDVKM in the germline V gene. The CDR3 sequence is 14 residues long. CDR3 protein: CASEAGRSADTQYF. The CDR3 DNA reads as TGTGCCAGCGAAGCAGGGAGGTCCGCAGATACGCAGTATTTT. The entire variable domain, with the rest obtained from reference TRBV28 and TRBJ2-3, is as follows: DVKVTQSSRYLVKRTGEKVFLECVQDMDHENMFWYRQDPGLGLRLIYFSYDVKMKEKGDIPEGYSVSREKKERFSLILESASTNQTSMYLCASEAGRSADTQYFGPGTRLTVL.